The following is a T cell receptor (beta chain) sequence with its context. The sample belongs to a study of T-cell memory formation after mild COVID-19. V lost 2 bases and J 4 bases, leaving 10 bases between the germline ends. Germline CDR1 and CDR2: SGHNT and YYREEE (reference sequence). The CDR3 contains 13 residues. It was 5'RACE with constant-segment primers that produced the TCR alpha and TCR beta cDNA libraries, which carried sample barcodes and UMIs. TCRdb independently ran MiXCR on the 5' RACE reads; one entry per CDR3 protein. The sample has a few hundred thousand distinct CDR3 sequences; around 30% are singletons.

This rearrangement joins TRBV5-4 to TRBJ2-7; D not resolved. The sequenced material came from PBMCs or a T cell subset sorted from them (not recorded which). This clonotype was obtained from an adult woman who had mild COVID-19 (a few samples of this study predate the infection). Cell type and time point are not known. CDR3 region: CASSLPLQYEQYF. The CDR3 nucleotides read TGTGCCAGCAGCTTACCCCTCCAATACGAGCAGTACTTC.